The 3 T cell receptor beta chains below were found in one sample sequenced in a study of cytomegalovirus exposure and HLA in healthy donors. The assay was immunoSEQ multiplex PCR, and TCRdb's table has in-frame clones only and misses some. The table has about 160,000 clones, 86% seen once. The sample was PBMCs. Receptor source: a woman in her 30s in good health and CMV-seronegative.

The rearrangement links TRBV7-2 to TRBJ1-2, with D possibly TRBD1 on 5 matching bases. Germline lookup yields CDR1 SGHTA and CDR2 FQGNSA. There are 16 residues in the CDR3. V gave up 0 bases and J gave up 8 bases, with 19 bases separating them. As DNA, the CDR3 is TGTGCCAGCAGCTTAGCTCGGGGCAGACAGTCGGTGGGCTACACCTTC. Translated, it gives CASSLARGRQSVGYTF.

V and J are TRBV19 and TRBJ1-5; weak D call: TRBD1 (6 bases). The CDR3 has 14 amino acids. Germline lookup yields CDR1 LNHDA and CDR2 SQIVND (reference sequence). V lost 3 bases and J lost 5, with 11 bases in between. The CDR3 DNA reads as TGTGCCAGTAGTATGGACAGCTACTATCAGCCCCAGCATTTT. It yields the protein CASSMDSYYQPQHF.

The gene calls are TRBV5-1 and TRBJ2-2, with D possibly being TRBD1 (6 bases). V lost 1 base and J 6 bases, leaving 16 bases between the germline ends. The CDR3 has 16 amino acids. The germline CDR1 and CDR2 sequences are SGHRS and YFSETQ. The CDR3 DNA reads as TGCGCCAGCAGCTTGCCTCTCAGGGGATTCGCCGGGGAGCTGTTTTTT. It is translated as CASSLPLRGFAGELFF.